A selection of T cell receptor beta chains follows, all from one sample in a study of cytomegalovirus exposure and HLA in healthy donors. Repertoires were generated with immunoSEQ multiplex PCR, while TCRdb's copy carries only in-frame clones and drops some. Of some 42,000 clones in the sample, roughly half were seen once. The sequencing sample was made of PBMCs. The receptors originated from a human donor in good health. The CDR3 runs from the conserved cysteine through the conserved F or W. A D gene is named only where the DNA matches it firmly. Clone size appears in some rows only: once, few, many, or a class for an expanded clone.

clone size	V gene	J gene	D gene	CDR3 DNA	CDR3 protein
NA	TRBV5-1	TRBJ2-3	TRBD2	TGCGCCAGCAGCTTGGAAAGTTGGGTACCTAGCGGGGCCTACACAGATACGCAGTATTTT	CASSLESWVPSGAYTDTQYF
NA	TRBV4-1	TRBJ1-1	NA	TGCGCCAGCAGCCAAGATCGGGGCAGGGGCAACACTGAAGCTTTCTTT	CASSQDRGRGNTEAFF
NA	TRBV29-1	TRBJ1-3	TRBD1	TGCAGCGTTCGAAAAACCGGGACAGGGGAAGGAAACACCATATATTTT	CSVRKTGTGEGNTIYF
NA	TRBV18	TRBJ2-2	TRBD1	TGTGCCAGCTCCCCTGGGACAGGCCCCACTTCGGGGGAGCTGTTTTTT	CASSPGTGPTSGELFF
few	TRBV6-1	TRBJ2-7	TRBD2	TGTGCCAGCAGTGAAGTGAGGACTAGCGGGAGGGGTAACGAGCAGTACTTC	CASSEVRTSGRGNEQYF
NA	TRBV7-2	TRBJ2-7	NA	TGTGCCAGCAGCCGTTGGGCTAGCGACTCCTACGAGCAGTACTTC	CASSRWASDSYEQYF
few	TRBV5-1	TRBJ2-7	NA	TGCGCCAGCAGCTTGGGACAGGAGGCCTACGAGCAGTACTTC	CASSLGQEAYEQYF
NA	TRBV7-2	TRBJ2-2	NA	TGTGCCAGCAGCTCCAGGGGGGCTAGCGCTATCACCGGGGAGCTGTTTTTT	CASSSRGASAITGELFF
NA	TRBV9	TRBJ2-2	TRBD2	TGTGCCAGCAGCCTCCGGACTAGCGGGAGGGCCAACACCGGGGAGCTGTTTTTT	CASSLRTSGRANTGELFF
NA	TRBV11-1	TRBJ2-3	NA	TGTGCCAGCAGCTTAGAGAACGGGGGTAGAGATACGCAGTATTTT	CASSLENGGRDTQYF
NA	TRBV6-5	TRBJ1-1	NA	TGTGCCAGCAGTTATGAGGGAGGGGCTGAAGCTTTCTTT	CASSYEGGAEAFF
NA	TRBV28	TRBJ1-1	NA	TGTGCCAGCAGACAACAGGGATACACTGAAGCTTTCTTT	CASRQQGYTEAFF
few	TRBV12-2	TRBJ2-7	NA	TGTGCAAGTCGCTTAACGGGGCAGGGGGGATACGAGCAGTACTTC	CASRLTGQGGYEQYF
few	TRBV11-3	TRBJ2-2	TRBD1	TGTGCCAGCAGCTCGACAGGGTGGATCGCGAACACCGGGGAGCTGTTTTTT	CASSSTGWIANTGELFF
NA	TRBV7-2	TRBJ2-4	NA	TGTGCCAGCAGGTCGGGTTCCAAAAACATTCAGTACTTC	CASRSGSKNIQYF
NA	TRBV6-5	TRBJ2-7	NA	TGTGCCAGCAGTTACTCGTATAACAGCTACGAGCAGTACTTC	CASSYSYNSYEQYF
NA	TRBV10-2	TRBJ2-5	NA	TGCGCCAGTTCTCTTAGCCGGCGAGAGACCCAGTACTTC	CASSLSRRETQYF
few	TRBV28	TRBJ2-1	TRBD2	TGTGCCAGCAGGATGAGCGGGGGGCCTCACAATGAGCAGTTCTTC	CASRMSGGPHNEQFF
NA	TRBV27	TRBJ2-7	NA	TGTGCCAGCACCCCTATAGGGACACGCGAGCAGTACTTC	CASTPIGTREQYF
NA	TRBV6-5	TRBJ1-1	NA	TGTGCCAGCAGGAGCAGGGCGGGGACTGAAGCTTTCTTT	CASRSRAGTEAFF
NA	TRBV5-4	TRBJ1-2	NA	TGTGCCAGCAGCTTGGCACCAGCCCGGGGAAAGGCTTTTACGGCATATGGCTACACCTTC	CASSLAPARGKAFTAYGYTF
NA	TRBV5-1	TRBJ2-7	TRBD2	TGCGCCAGCAGCTCCGGGACTAGCGGGACCTACGAGCAGTACTTC	CASSSGTSGTYEQYF
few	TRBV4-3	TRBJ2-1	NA	TGCGCCAGCAGCCAAGGGGCAATAGCGGAGGCCTACAATGAGCAGTTCTTC	CASSQGAIAEAYNEQFF
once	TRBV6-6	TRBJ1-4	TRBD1	TGTGCCAGCAGTTACGGACAGGGTAATGAAAAACTGTTTTTT	CASSYGQGNEKLFF
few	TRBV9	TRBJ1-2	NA	TGTGCCAGCAGCGTAGAGTACGGGGGGGGCCGGGGCTACACCTTC	CASSVEYGGGRGYTF
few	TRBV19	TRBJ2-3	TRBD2	TGTGCCAGTAGTATACTAGCGGGAGCATCCTTCACAGATACGCAGTATTTT	CASSILAGASFTDTQYF
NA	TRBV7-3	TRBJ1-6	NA	TGTGCCAGCAGCTTAGGGGGATCGGGGGTAGGTTCACCCCTCCACTTT	CASSLGGSGVGSPLHF
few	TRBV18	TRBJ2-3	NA	TGTGCCAGCTCACCTTCCCCTGCGGGGACAGATACGCAGTATTTT	CASSPSPAGTDTQYF
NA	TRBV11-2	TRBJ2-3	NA	TGTGCCAGCAGCCGAGGTGGGGCCTCTAGCACAGATACGCAGTATTTT	CASSRGGASSTDTQYF
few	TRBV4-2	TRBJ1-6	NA	TGTGCCAGCAGTCCGACGTCAGGGAATTCACCCCTCCACTTT	CASSPTSGNSPLHF
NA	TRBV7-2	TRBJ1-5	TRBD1	TGTGCCAGCAGCTTAGCGGGACAGGTTCAACAGCCCCAGCATTTT	CASSLAGQVQQPQHF
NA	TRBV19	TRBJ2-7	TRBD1	TGTGCCAGTAGTGGGACAGCCCTCGGCGCGATCTACGAGCAGTACTTC	CASSGTALGAIYEQYF
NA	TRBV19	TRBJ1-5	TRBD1	TGTGCCAGCATTGAGGATGGACAGGGCGATCAGCCCCAGCATTTT	CASIEDGQGDQPQHF
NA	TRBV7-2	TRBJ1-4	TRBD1	TGTGCCAGCAGCCCTCGACAGGGGGGTGAAAAACTGTTTTTT	CASSPRQGGEKLFF
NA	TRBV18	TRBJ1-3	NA	TGTGCCAGCTCACCCGGCGGCTTGTCTGGAAACACCATATATTTT	CASSPGGLSGNTIYF
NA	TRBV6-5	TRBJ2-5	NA	TGTGCCAGCACTCAACCTGGGAGAGAGACCCAGTACTTC	CASTQPGRETQYF
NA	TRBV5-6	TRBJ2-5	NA	TGTGCCAGCAGCTCCCAACAGGGAGGGTGGGAGACCCAGTACTTC	CASSSQQGGWETQYF
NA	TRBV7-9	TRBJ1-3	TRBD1	TGTGCCAGCAGCCTCGGGACAGCTCCTGGAAACACCATATATTTT	CASSLGTAPGNTIYF
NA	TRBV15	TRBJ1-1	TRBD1	TGTGCCACCAGCAGAGACCCGGGGGGACAGGATGAAGCTTTCTTT	CATSRDPGGQDEAFF
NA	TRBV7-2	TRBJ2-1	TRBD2	TGTGCCAGCAGCCTCGGGGTAGCGGGGGGGCGGGAGCAGTTCTTC	CASSLGVAGGREQFF
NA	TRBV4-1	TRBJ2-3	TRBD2	TGCGCCAGCAGCCAAGTAGAGCGGACTAGGCGCACAGATACGCAGTATTTT	CASSQVERTRRTDTQYF
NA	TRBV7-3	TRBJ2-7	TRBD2	TGTGCCAGCAGCTCTCTAGCGGGGCCCATCAACGAGCAGTACTTC	CASSSLAGPINEQYF
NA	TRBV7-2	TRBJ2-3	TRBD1	TGTGCCAGCAGCCAGCCAGGTGGGGACAGGGTCGCGGATACGCAGTATTTT	CASSQPGGDRVADTQYF
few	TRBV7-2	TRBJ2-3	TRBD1	TGTGCCAGCAGGGCACAGGGGGCCCCAGGAGGTACGCAGTATTTT	CASRAQGAPGGTQYF
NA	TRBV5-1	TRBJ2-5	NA	TGCGCCAGCAGCTTGGCGGGGGGCGGGGGCCAAGAGACCCAGTACTTC	CASSLAGGGGQETQYF
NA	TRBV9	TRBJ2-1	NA	TGTGCCAGCAGCGTAGACGGGGGGCTTCTTTTCTTC	CASSVDGGLLFF
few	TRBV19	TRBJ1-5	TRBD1	TGTGCCAGTAGCGGACAGGGTGGACATCAGCCCCAGCATTTT	CASSGQGGHQPQHF
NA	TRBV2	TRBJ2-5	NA	TGTGCCAGCAGTGAATTGTCTAGCGCGACCCAGTACTTC	CASSELSSATQYF
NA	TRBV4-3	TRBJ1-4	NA	TGCGCCAGCAGCCCCTCAAGGCAGGGGCATAATGAAAAACTGTTTTTT	CASSPSRQGHNEKLFF